The next 27 T cell receptor beta chains were all read from a single sample in a study of regulatory T cells in long-lasting Graves disease listed by TCRdb under 2021. Libraries were prepared through multiplex PCR. The sequencer was an Illumina HiSeq 4000. CDR3 regions were amplified by Arm-PCR with iRepertoire HTBI primers to construct TCR beta libraries. TCRdb itself trimmed the public reads at Q25 with fastp, ran MiXCR and retained productive beta chains. CDR3 protein duplicates are merged, each entry listing the most common genes and DNA. This sample is represented by a few hundred thousand distinct CDR3 sequences; about a sixth of them were singletons. 23% of the sample is in the top ten clones. The time point label on this specimen signifies: newly diagnosed GD, antithyroid drugs for less than 3 months. For both TCR sequencing and RNA sequencing, RNA was extracted from PBMCs in TRIzol. The sample was also reused in another study, on T cells in Graves' hyperthyroidism and ophthalmopathy.

Sequencing was performed on peripheral blood mononuclear cells (PBMCs), taken at new diagnosis, from a patient treated with antithyroid drugs. The receptor source for this set is a woman aged 18 to 35 with Graves disease. Donor details come from another sample of the same person, matched by shared clones.

This clonotype was seen only a few times. This chain uses TRBV9 with TRBJ2-7; 7 bases map to TRBD2. Germline CDR1 SGDLS, CDR2 YYNGEE. The trim removed 0 bases at V and 5 bases at J, leaving 8 bases unmatched. The CDR3 consists of 15 residues. CDR3 protein: CASSVAGGSSHEQYF. CDR3 bases: TGTGCCAGCAGCGTAGCTGGCGGGAGTTCCCACGAGCAGTACTTC.

CDR3 in amino acids: CASRPELMGKQYF. CDR3 bases: TGTGCCAGCAGGCCAGAACTAATGGGGAAGCAGTACTTC. V and J are TRBV25-1 and TRBJ2-7; the D is unclear. V lost 6 bases and J lost 8, with 17 bases in between. Germline CDR1 and CDR2: MGHDK and SYGVNS. The CDR3 runs 13 residues.

This chain links TRBV4-2 with TRBJ2-7; no clear D gene. The CDR3 is 15 residues long. V was pared by 1 base and J by 2 bases, with 12 bases between. Germline V gene sequence: CDR1 LGHNA, CDR2 YNFKEQ. CDR3 sequence reads: CASSQVKAQAYEQYF. In DNA, the CDR3 is TGTGCCAGCAGCCAAGTGAAGGCCCAGGCCTACGAGCAGTACTTC.

This clonotype was found a few times. The V and J genes are TRBV2 and TRBJ1-6; 10 nucleotides match TRBD1. V lost 6 bases to trimming and J lost 0 bases; unmatched junction nucleotides: 2. The germline CDR1 and CDR2 sequences are SNHLY and FYNNEI. The CDR3 is 16 amino acids. The CDR3 region has the DNA TGTGCCAGCAGCCGGGACAGGGGCTCCTATAATTCACCCCTCCACTTT. Amino acids: CASSRDRGSYNSPLHF.

This clonotype showed up many times. This chain uses TRBV2 with TRBJ2-7; TRBD1 matches at 9 bases. This CDR3 has 13 residues. V lost 6 bases to trimming and J lost 5 bases; unmatched junction nucleotides: 5. Germline CDR1 SNHLY, CDR2 FYNNEI. The CDR3 loop is CASRTWTGDEQYF. CDR3 DNA sequence: TGTGCCAGCAGGACATGGACAGGGGACGAGCAGTACTTC.

CDR3 region: CSARVRGGMQYEKLFF. DNA of the CDR3: TGCAGTGCTAGGGTCAGGGGAGGCATGCAGTATGAAAAACTGTTTTTT. The gene calls are TRBV20-1 and TRBJ1-4; TRBD1 is a possible D gene (6 bases). Germline V lookup: CDR1 DFQATT, CDR2 SNEGSKA (reference sequence). The V end lost 3 bases, the J end lost 6 bases, and 20 bases lay between the germline ends. The CDR3 is 16 residues long.

This clonotype was counted a single time. With a far larger clone one base away, a read error is the likely cause. The V gene is TRBV7-2, the J gene TRBJ2-5, with TRBD1 matching over 7 bases. The J call may be wrong; the DNA end is better matched by TRBJ2-1. The germline V gene has CDR1 SGHTA and CDR2 FQGNSA. This CDR3 comprises 13 residues. CDR3 sequence: CASSLGQGCEQFF. CDR3 DNA: TGTGCCAGCAGCTTAGGACAGGGTTGTGAGCAGTTCTTC.

This clonotype was observed many times. The chain employs TRBV20-1 and TRBJ2-5; 9 bases agree with TRBD2. The germline V gene encodes CDR1 DFQATT and CDR2 SNEGSKA (reference sequence). This CDR3 has 14 amino acids. Trimming took 5 bases from V and 5 from J; bases not matched to a gene: 9. The CDR3 loop reads CSALRGLAWETQYF. The CDR3 nucleotides read TGCAGTGCTCTACGGGGACTAGCATGGGAGACCCAGTACTTC.

This chain links TRBV4-2 with TRBJ2-7, with D maybe TRBD1 (6 bases). The CDR3 is 16 amino acids. Germline-derived CDR1 and CDR2 are LGHNA and YNFKEQ. V was trimmed by 1 base and J by 4 bases, leaving 17 bases between them. The CDR3 reads CASSQALGQGFYEQYF. As DNA, the CDR3 is TGTGCCAGCAGCCAAGCGTTAGGTCAGGGGTTTTACGAGCAGTACTTC.

This clonotype was counted at least ten times. V usage is TRBV27 and J usage is TRBJ2-5; D is unclear. CDR3 length equals 10 residues. CDR1 and CDR2 from the germline V gene are MNHEY and SMNVEV (reference sequence). V dropped 7 bases and J dropped 4 bases, with 4 bases sitting between them. CDR3 protein: CASTRETQYF. As DNA, the CDR3 is TGTGCCAGCACTCGAGAGACCCAGTACTTC.

Worth noting for this clonotype: Given a much more abundant clone one base away, this may be a read error. CDR3 sequence: CSARRDIGEQYF. Written as DNA, the CDR3 is TGCAGCGCCCGGCGGGATATCGGTGAGCAGTACTTC. The chain has TRBV29-1 and TRBJ2-7; the D gene is possibly TRBD2 (6 bases). The germline V gene encodes CDR1 SQVTM and CDR2 ANQGSEA. With 7 bases removed from V and 7 bases from J, the gap between germline ends came to 17 bases. The CDR3 has 12 amino acids.

This clonotype has a handful of counts. The chain recombines TRBV2 with TRBJ2-6; unclear D gene. Germline assignment: CDR1 SNHLY and CDR2 FYNNEI. The germline V and J ends were trimmed by 4 bases and 1 base, with 14 bases remaining between them. The CDR3 extends over 17 amino acids. The CDR3 sequence is CASSGGPGRSGANVLTF. The CDR3 bases are TGTGCCAGCAGTGGGGGTCCTGGAAGGTCTGGGGCCAACGTCCTGACTTTC.

This clonotype was recorded a few times. The genes are TRBV10-3 and TRBJ1-2; D unclear. Per germline, CDR1 ENHRY and CDR2 SYGVKD. The CDR3 loop spans 14 amino acids. Trimming pared 7 bases from V and 0 bases from J, leaving 12 bases between. The CDR3 coding sequence is TGTGCCATCAAATCGGATGGCGCTAACTATGGCTACACCTTC. It encodes CAIKSDGANYGYTF.

This clonotype came up a few times. This rearrangement joins TRBV24-1 to TRBJ1-2; D not certain. This CDR3 has 16 residues. Trimming pared 2 bases from V and 0 bases from J, leaving 12 bases between. Germline CDR1 and CDR2: KGHDR and SFDVKD. The CDR3 region is CATSDSNVLTNYGYTF. CDR3 DNA: TGTGCCACCAGTGATTCGAACGTTCTGACTAACTATGGCTACACCTTC.

This clonotype came up many times. V gene TRBV7-9 combines with J gene TRBJ2-2; possible D gene TRBD1, 6 bases. CDR1 and CDR2 from the germline V gene are SEHNR and FQNEAQ (reference sequence). V lost 4 bases and J lost 4, with 10 bases in between. The CDR3 contains 14 residues. The CDR3 sequence: CASSSGQTTGELFF. The CDR3 DNA reads as TGTGCCAGCAGCTCAGGACAGACCACCGGGGAGCTGTTTTTT.

This clonotype was counted only a few times. V usage is TRBV12-3 or TRBV12-4 and J usage is TRBJ2-7, with 11 bases lining up with TRBD2. Trimming took 6 bases from V and 3 from J; bases not matched to a gene: 4. The CDR3 extends over 14 amino acids. The DNA for the CDR3 is TGTGCCAGCAGCATAGCGGGAGGGCTCTACGAGCAGTACTTC. Its translation: CASSIAGGLYEQYF.

This clonotype was detected ten times or more. This chain links TRBV28 with TRBJ1-1; 9 nucleotides line up with TRBD1. The junction had 12 bases not matched to a gene; V was cut back by 7 bases and J by 6 bases. Per the germline V gene, CDR1 is MDHEN and CDR2 is SYDVKM. The CDR3 is 15 residues long. In nucleotides, the CDR3 is TGTGCCAGCACCAAGGGGGGACAGGGAATTCCTGAAGCTTTCTTT. Amino acids: CASTKGGQGIPEAFF.

The J gene is TRBJ1-1, the V gene TRBV5-8; possible D gene TRBD1, 5 bases. Trimming cost V 4 bases and J 8 bases, with 21 bases left between them. Germline V gives CDR1 SGHTS, CDR2 YDEGEE. The CDR3 has 15 residues. CDR3 sequence (DNA): TGTGCCAGCAGCCACGGGGCAGGTATGGGGAAAGAAGCTTTCTTT. This gives the protein CASSHGAGMGKEAFF.

This clonotype was counted between two and nine times. The chain recombines TRBV7-2 with TRBJ2-1; TRBD2 matches 9 bases. Germline CDR1 reads SGHTA; CDR2 reads FQGNSA. The CDR3 covers 15 residues. V was clipped by 5 bases and J by 7 bases; unmatched bases: 9. The CDR3 bases are TGTGCCAGCAGCCAGGGTGCGGGAGGGGCGAATGAGCAGTTCTTC. As protein: CASSQGAGGANEQFF. Full variable domain (remainder filled in from reference TRBV7-2 and TRBJ2-1): GAGVSQSPSNKVTEKGKDVELRCDPISGHTALYWYRQSLGQGLEFLIYFQGNSAPDKSGLPSDRFSAERTGGSVSTLTIQRTQQEDSAVYLCASSQGAGGANEQFFGPGTRLTVL.

The rearrangement joins TRBV12-3 or TRBV12-4 to TRBJ2-6; D uncertain. V was shortened by 4 bases and J by 0 bases, with 19 bases between the two germline ends. The CDR3 is made up of 19 amino acids. CDR3 in amino acids: CASSWVPGGISSGANVLTF. The CDR3 coding sequence is TGTGCCAGCAGTTGGGTCCCAGGCGGAATAAGCTCTGGGGCCAACGTCCTGACTTTC.

This clonotype occurred many times. The chain uses TRBV20-1 and TRBJ1-5, with a weak D call TRBD1 (5 bases). The CDR3 sequence is 14 residues long. Trimming removed 0 bases from V and 4 bases from J, with 10 bases in between. Germline V gene lookup returns CDR1 DFQATT and CDR2 SNEGSKA (reference sequence). CDR3: CSARDKKGNQPQHF. CDR3 DNA sequence: TGCAGTGCTAGAGACAAAAAGGGGAATCAGCCCCAGCATTTT.

In its sample, this clonotype was seen many times. The chain joins TRBV30 to TRBJ2-1, with 11 bases identical to TRBD1. Germline CDR1 is GTSNPN and CDR2 is SVGIG (reference sequence). Germline trimming cut 6 bases from V and 6 bases from J; bases unmatched to any gene: 10. The CDR3 extends over 15 amino acids. This CDR3 reads CACSPGTGGSNEQFF. As DNA, the CDR3 is TGTGCCTGCTCCCCTGGGACAGGGGGGAGCAATGAGCAGTTCTTC. Drawing the rest from reference TRBV30 and TRBJ2-1, the complete variable domain is SQTIHQWPATLVQPVGSPLSLECTVEGTSNPNLYWYRQAAGRGLQLLFYSVGIGQISSEVPQNLSASRPQDRQFILSSKKLLLSDSGFYLCACSPGTGGSNEQFFGPGTRLTVL.

This clonotype came up a few times. The chain is built from TRBV28 and TRBJ2-1; D possibly corresponds to TRBD1 (6 bases). This CDR3 has 15 residues. The germline V gene encodes CDR1 MDHEN and CDR2 SYDVKM. V was trimmed by 3 bases and J by 7 bases, leaving 16 bases between them. In DNA, the CDR3 is TGTGCCAGCAGTTTCGCTAGGGGGATAATAAATGAGCAGTTCTTC. As protein: CASSFARGIINEQFF.

In this sample, this clonotype turned up a few times. The junction and the germline gene differ at one end; a read error may be behind it. The chain uses TRBV5-1 and TRBJ2-7; D perhaps matches TRBD2 (6 bases). There are 14 residues in the CDR3. Germline values: CDR1 SGHRS, CDR2 YFSETQ. The CDR3 region is CASSLTGEHYERYF. For the CDR3, the DNA is TGCGCCAGCAGCTTGACGGGAGAGCACTACGAGCGGTACTTC.

About this clonotype itself: This could be a read error, since a much larger clone is one nucleotide away. J is TRBJ1-1 and V is TRBV6-5; D gene uncertain. V was pared by 0 bases and J by 11 bases, with 28 bases between. The CDR3 has 18 residues. Germline V lookup: CDR1 MNHEY, CDR2 SVGAGI. In nucleotides, the CDR3 is TGTGCCAGCAGTTACTCAATTAAAAAAGACGGGAAGGAGGCTAGTGCTTTCTTT. Translation gives CASSYSIKKDGKEASAFF.

This clonotype was picked up many times. The J gene is TRBJ2-1, the V gene TRBV30; 16 bases are shared with TRBD2. This CDR3 has 17 residues. V gave up 5 bases and J gave up 4 bases; unmatched junction bases: 8. CDR1 is GTSNPN and CDR2 is SVGIG in the germline V gene (reference sequence). The CDR3 sequence: CAWDVGTSGRVYNEQFF. Here the CDR3 DNA reads TGTGCCTGGGACGTGGGGACTAGCGGGAGGGTTTACAATGAGCAGTTCTTC.

This clonotype appeared a few times. V is TRBV12-3 or TRBV12-4 and J is TRBJ2-6; possible D gene TRBD1, 6 bases. Deletions cut 7 bases from V and 5 bases from J, with 12 bases between. The CDR3 contains 14 residues. The CDR3 region has the DNA TGTGCCAGCAACCTACAGGGTAGGGCCAACGTCCTGACTTTC. Translated: CASNLQGRANVLTF.